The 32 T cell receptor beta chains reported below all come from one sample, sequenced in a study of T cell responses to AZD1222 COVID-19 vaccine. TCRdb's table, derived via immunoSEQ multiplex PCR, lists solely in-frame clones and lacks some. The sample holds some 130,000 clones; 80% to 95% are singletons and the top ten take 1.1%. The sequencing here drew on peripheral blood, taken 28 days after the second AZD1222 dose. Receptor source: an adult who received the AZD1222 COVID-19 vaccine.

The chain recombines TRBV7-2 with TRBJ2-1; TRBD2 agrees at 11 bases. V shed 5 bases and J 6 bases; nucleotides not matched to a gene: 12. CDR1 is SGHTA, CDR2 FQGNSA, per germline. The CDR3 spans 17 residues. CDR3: CASSIPLAGGRVNEQFF. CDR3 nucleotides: TGTGCCAGCAGCATACCGTTAGCGGGGGGGCGGGTCAATGAGCAGTTCTTC.

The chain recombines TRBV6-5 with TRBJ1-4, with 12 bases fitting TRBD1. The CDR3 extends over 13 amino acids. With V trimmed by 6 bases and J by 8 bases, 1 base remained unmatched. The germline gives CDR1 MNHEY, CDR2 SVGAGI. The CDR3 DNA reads TGTGCCAGCAGCGGGACAGGGGGCGAAAAACTGTTTTTT. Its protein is CASSGTGGEKLFF.

CDR3 bases: TGCAGCGTTGTTCGGAAGGGGAACACTGAAGCTTTCTTT. It codes for CSVVRKGNTEAFF. The chain joins TRBV29-1 to TRBJ1-1, with D hard to call. Trimming removed 4 bases at V and 1 base at J, with 10 bases between. The CDR3 is 13 residues long. CDR1 is SQVTM and CDR2 is ANQGSEA in the germline V gene.

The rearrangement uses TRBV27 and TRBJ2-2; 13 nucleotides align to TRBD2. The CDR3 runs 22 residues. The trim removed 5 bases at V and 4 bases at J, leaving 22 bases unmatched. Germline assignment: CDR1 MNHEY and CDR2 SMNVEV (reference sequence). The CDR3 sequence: CASSPIRTSGRGGPALTGELFF. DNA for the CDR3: TGTGCCAGCAGTCCAATTAGGACTAGCGGGAGAGGCGGTCCTGCCCTCACCGGGGAGCTGTTTTTT.

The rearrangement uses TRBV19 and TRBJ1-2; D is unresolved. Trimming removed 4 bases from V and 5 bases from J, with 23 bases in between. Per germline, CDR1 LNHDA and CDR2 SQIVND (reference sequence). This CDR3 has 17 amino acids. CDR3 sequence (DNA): TGTGCCAGTAGTACGGGAGAGGGTTTCGAGGCTTGGTATGGCTACACCTTC. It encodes CASSTGEGFEAWYGYTF.

CDR3: CASSTRTSGGLGTDTQYF. The DNA of the CDR3 is TGTGCCAGCAGCACACGGACTAGCGGGGGACTTGGCACAGATACGCAGTATTTT. The chain carries TRBV7-3 and TRBJ2-3; TRBD2 matches at 13 bases. CDR1 is SGHTA and CDR2 is FQGTGA in the germline V gene. This CDR3 is 18 amino acids long. The ends lost 5 bases at V and 1 base at J; junction bases unmatched: 9.

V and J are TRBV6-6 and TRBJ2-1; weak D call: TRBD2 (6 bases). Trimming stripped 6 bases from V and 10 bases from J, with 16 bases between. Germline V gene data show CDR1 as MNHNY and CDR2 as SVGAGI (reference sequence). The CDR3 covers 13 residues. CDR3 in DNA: TGTGCCAGCAGCCCTCGGGACTCCCGCGAGCAGTTCTTC. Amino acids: CASSPRDSREQFF.

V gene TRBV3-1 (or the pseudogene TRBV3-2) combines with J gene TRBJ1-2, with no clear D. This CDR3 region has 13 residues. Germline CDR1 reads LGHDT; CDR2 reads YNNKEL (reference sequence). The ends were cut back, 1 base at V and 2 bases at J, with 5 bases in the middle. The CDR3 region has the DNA TGTGCCAGCAGCCAAGCAGGAAACTATGGCTACACCTTC. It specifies CASSQAGNYGYTF.

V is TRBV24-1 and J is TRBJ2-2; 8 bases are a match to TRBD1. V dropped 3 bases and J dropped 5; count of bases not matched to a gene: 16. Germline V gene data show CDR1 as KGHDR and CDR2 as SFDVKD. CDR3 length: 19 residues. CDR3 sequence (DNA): TGTGCCACCAGTGATCTGACCGGGACAGGTAGGCATAAGACCGGGGAGCTGTTTTTT. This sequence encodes CATSDLTGTGRHKTGELFF.

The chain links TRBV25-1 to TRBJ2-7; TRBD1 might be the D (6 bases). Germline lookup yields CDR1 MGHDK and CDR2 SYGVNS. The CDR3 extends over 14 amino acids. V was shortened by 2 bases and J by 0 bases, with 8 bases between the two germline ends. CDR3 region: CASSERDISYEQYF. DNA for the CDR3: TGTGCCAGCAGTGAAAGGGACATCTCCTACGAGCAGTACTTC.

As DNA, the CDR3 is TGTGCCAGTAACAGACCAGGAGGAGGCCCCCGGGAAGACAATGAGCAGTTCTTC. Amino acids: CASNRPGGGPREDNEQFF. This chain joins TRBV19 and TRBJ2-1, with a weak D call TRBD2 (5 bases). The CDR3 runs to 18 residues. CDR1 and CDR2 from the germline V gene are LNHDA and SQIVND (reference sequence). V dropped 7 bases and J dropped 5 bases, with 27 bases sitting between them. The whole variable domain, remainder taken from reference TRBV19 and TRBJ2-1, is DGGITQSPKYLFRKEGQNVTLSCEQNLNHDAMYWYRQDPGQGLRLIYYSQIVNDFQKGDIAEGYSVSREKKESFPLTVTSAQKNPTAFYLCASNRPGGGPREDNEQFFGPGTRLTVL.

CDR3 loop: CASCPAPAGPISGNTIYF. The CDR3 DNA sequence: TGTGCCAGCTGCCCCGCCCCGGCAGGGCCCATCTCTGGAAACACCATATATTTT. The chain recombines TRBV28 with TRBJ1-3; D possibly corresponds to TRBD1 (5 bases). The V end lost 8 bases, the J end lost 0 bases, and 23 bases lay between the germline ends. Germline V gene lookup returns CDR1 MDHEN and CDR2 SYDVKM. This CDR3 region has 18 residues.

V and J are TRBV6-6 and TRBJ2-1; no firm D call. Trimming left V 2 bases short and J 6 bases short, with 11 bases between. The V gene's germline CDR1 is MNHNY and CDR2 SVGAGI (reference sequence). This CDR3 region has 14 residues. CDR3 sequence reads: CASSYTDGGNEQFF. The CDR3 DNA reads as TGTGCCAGCAGTTACACGGACGGCGGCAATGAGCAGTTCTTC.

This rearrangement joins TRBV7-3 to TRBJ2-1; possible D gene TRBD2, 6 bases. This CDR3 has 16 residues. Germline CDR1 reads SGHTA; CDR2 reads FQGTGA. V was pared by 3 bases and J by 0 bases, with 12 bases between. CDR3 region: CASSLGGSSSYNEQFF. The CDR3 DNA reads TGTGCCAGCAGCTTGGGAGGTTCCAGCTCCTACAATGAGCAGTTCTTC.

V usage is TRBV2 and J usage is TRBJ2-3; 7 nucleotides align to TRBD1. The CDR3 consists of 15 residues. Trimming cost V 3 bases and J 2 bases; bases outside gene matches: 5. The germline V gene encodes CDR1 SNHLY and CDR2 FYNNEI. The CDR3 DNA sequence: TGTGCCAGCAGTGATGCCGGGACAGCCACAGATACGCAGTATTTT. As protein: CASSDAGTATDTQYF.

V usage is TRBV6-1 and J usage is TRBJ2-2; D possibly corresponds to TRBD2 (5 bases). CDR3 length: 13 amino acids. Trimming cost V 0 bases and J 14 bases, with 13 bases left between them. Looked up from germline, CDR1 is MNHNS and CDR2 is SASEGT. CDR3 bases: TGTGCCAGCAGTGAAGCGTTGAGGGTTCGCCTGTTTTTT. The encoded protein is CASSEALRVRLFF.

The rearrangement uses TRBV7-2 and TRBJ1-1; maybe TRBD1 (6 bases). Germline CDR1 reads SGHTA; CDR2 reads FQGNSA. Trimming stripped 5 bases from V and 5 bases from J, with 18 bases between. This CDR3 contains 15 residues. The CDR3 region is CASSVLLGARTEAFF. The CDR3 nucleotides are TGTGCCAGCAGCGTCCTGTTGGGGGCCAGGACTGAAGCTTTCTTT.

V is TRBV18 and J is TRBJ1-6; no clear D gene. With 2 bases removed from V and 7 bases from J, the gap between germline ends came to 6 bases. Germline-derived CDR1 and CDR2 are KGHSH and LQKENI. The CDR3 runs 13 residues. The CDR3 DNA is TGTGCCAGCTCACCAGGGAACAATTCACCCCTCCACTTT. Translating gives CASSPGNNSPLHF.

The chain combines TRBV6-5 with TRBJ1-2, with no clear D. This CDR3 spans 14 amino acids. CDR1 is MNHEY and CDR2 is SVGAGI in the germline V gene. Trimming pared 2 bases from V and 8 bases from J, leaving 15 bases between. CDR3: CASSYGGSSGGYTF. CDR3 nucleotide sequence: TGTGCCAGCAGTTACGGTGGCAGTTCTGGGGGCTACACCTTC.

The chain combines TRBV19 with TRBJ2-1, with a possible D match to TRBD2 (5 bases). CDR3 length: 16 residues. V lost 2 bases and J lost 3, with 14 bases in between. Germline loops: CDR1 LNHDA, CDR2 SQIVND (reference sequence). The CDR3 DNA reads TGTGCCAGTAGTATACTTCCAGCGGAGATCTACAATGAGCAGTTCTTC. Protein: CASSILPAEIYNEQFF.

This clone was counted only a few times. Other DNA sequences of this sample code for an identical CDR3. CDR3 in amino acids: CASSQGYEQYF. The CDR3 DNA reads TGTGCCAGCAGCCAGGGCTACGAGCAGTACTTC. The chain couples TRBV3-1 (or the pseudogene TRBV3-2) to TRBJ2-7; no clear D. This CDR3 has 11 residues. Trimming left V 3 bases short and J 3 bases short, with 3 bases between. Germline lookup yields CDR1 LGHDT and CDR2 YNNKEL (reference sequence).

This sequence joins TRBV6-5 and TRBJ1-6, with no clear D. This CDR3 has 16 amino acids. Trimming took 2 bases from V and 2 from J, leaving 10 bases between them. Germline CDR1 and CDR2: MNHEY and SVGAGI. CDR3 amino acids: CASSYKGHPYNSPLHF. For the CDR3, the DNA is TGTGCCAGCAGTTACAAAGGGCACCCCTATAATTCACCCCTCCACTTT.

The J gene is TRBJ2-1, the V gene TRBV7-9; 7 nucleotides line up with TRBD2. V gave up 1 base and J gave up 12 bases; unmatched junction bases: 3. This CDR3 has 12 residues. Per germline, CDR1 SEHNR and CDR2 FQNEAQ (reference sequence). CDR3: CASSLEASGQFF. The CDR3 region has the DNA TGTGCCAGCAGCTTAGAGGCTAGCGGGCAGTTCTTC. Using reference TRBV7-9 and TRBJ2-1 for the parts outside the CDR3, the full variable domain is DTGVSQNPRHKITKRGQNVTFRCDPISEHNRLYWYRQTLGQGPEFLTYFQNEAQLEKSRLLSDRFSAERPKGSFSTLEIQRTEQGDSAMYLCASSLEASGQFFGPGTRLTVL.

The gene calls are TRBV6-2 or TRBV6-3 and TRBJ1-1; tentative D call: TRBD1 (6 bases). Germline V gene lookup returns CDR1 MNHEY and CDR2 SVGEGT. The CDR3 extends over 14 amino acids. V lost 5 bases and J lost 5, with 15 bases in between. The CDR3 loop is CASSDRGAKTEAFF. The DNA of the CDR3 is TGTGCCAGCAGTGATCGGGGGGCGAAGACTGAAGCTTTCTTT.

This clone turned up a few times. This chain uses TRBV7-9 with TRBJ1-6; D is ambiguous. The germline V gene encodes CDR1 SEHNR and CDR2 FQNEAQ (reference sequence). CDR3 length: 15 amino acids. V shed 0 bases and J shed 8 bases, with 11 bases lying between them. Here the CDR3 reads CASSLAAGRDSPLHF. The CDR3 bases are TGTGCCAGCAGCTTAGCTGCCGGGAGGGATTCACCCCTCCACTTT. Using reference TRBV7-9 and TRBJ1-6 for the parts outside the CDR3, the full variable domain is DTGVSQNPRHKITKRGQNVTFRCDPISEHNRLYWYRQTLGQGPEFLTYFQNEAQLEKSRLLSDRFSAERPKGSFSTLEIQRTEQGDSAMYLCASSLAAGRDSPLHFGNGTRLTVT.

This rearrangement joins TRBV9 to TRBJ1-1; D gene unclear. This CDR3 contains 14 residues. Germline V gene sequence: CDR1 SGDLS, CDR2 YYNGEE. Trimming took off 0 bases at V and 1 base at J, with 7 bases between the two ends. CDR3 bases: TGTGCCAGCAGCGTAGCCAGCGGGAACACTGAAGCTTTCTTT. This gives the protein CASSVASGNTEAFF.

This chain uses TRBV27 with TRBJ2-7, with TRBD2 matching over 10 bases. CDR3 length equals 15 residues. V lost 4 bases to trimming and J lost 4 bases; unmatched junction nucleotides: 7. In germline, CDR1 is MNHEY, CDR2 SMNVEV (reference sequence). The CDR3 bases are TGTGCCAGCAGTTCCCTAGCGGGAGCAAGGTACGAGCAGTACTTC. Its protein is CASSSLAGARYEQYF.

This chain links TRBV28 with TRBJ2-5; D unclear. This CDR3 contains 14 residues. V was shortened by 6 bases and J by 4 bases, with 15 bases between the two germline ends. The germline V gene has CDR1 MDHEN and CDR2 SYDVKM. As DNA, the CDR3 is TGTGCCAGCAGCCCGCCTTCTACCCGAGAGACCCAGTACTTC. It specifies CASSPPSTRETQYF.

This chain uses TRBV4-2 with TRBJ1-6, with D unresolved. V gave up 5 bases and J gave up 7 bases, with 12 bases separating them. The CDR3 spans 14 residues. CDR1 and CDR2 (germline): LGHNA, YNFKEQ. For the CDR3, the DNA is TGTGCCAGCAGCTTTGAAGGTGGGAATTCACCCCTCCACTTT. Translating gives CASSFEGGNSPLHF.

The CDR3 DNA sequence: TGTGCCAGCAGTTTATCGACAGGGATGTACGGCTACACCTTC. This encodes CASSLSTGMYGYTF. This chain joins TRBV27 and TRBJ1-2; 7 bases fit TRBD1. The CDR3 runs 14 residues. V lost 0 bases, J lost 8 bases, and 6 bases stayed unmatched. From germline, CDR1 is MNHEY and CDR2 SMNVEV (reference sequence).

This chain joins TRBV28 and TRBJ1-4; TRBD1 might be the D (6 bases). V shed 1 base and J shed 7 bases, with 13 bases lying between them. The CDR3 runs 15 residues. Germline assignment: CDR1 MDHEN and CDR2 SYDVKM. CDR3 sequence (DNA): TGTGCCAGCAGTTTATCGCGGGGGGCTGTTGAAAAACTGTTTTTT. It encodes CASSLSRGAVEKLFF.

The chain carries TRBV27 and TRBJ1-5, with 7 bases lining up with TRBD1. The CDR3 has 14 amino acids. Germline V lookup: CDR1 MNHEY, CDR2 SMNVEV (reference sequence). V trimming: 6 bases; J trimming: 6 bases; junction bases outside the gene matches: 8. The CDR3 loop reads CASSRQGGGQPQHF. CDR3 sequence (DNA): TGTGCCAGCAGCCGACAGGGTGGGGGTCAGCCCCAGCATTTT.